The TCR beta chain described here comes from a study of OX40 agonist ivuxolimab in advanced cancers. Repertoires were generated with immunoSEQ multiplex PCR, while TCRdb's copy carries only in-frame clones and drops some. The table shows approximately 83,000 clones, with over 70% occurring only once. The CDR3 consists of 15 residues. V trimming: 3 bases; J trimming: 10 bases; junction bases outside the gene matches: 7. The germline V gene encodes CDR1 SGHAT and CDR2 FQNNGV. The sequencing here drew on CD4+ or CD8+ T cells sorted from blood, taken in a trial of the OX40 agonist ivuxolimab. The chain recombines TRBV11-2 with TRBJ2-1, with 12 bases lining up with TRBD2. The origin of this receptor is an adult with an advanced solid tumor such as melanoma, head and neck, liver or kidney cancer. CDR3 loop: CASSLTSGSRGEQFF. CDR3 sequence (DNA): TGTGCCAGCAGCTTGACTAGCGGGAGTAGGGGAGAGCAGTTCTTC.